The clone carrying this T cell receptor (beta chain) is medium-sized (0.01 to 0.1%) by share. This entry belongs to a study of blood T cell repertoires in COVID-19. Method: immunoSEQ multiplex PCR; TCRdb's copy keeps in-frame clones and lacks some. Seen here are tens of thousands of clones, roughly 80% observed once, and the top ten hold roughly 7%. V lost 6 bases and J 3 bases, leaving 8 bases between the germline ends. The germline CDR1 and CDR2 sequences are SGHNT and YENEEA. This CDR3 comprises 12 residues. The chain carries TRBV11-3 and TRBJ1-1, with D unclear. This receptor was taken from a human donor in a cohort sampled during active COVID-19. The source material was peripheral blood. The CDR3 protein is CASRGRHTEAFF. The DNA for the CDR3 is TGTGCCAGCAGAGGGAGGCACACTGAAGCTTTCTTT.